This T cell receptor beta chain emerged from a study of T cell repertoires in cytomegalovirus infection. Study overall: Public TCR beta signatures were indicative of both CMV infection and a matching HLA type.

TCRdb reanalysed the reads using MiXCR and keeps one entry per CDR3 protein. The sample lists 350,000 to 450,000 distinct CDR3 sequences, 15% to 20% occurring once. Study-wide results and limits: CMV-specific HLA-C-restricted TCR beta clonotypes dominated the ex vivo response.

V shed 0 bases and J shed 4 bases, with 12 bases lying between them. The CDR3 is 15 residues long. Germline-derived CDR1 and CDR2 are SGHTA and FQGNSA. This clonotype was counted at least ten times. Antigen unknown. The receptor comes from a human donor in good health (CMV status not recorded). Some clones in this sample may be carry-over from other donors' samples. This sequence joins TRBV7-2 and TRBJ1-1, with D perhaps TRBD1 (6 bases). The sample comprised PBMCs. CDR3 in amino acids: CASSLATDRFTEAFF. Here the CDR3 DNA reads TGTGCCAGCAGCTTAGCGACGGACAGATTCACTGAAGCTTTCTTT.